The 14 T cell receptor beta chains below were found in one sample sequenced in a study of blood T cell repertoires in COVID-19. The method was immunoSEQ multiplex PCR; TCRdb's version includes in-frame clones alone and lacks a portion of them. Of around 19,000 clones detected, 70% to 90% appear once; the ten largest clones hold approximately 11%. Sequenced sample: peripheral blood. The receptors come from a human donor in a cohort sampled during active COVID-19.

The V and J genes are TRBV6-5 and TRBJ2-2; TRBD1 matches 8 bases. The V gene end was trimmed by 7 bases and the J gene end by 3 bases; junction bases not matched to a gene: 4. Germline V lookup: CDR1 MNHEY, CDR2 SVGAGI. This CDR3 is 14 amino acids long. The CDR3 sequence: CASTRDRHTGELFF. The CDR3 region has the DNA TGTGCCAGCACGAGGGACAGGCACACCGGGGAGCTGTTTTTT.

The CDR3 protein is CASMPGGTNTEAFF. The CDR3 region has the DNA TGTGCCAGCATGCCAGGGGGGACGAACACTGAAGCTTTCTTT. The V and J genes are TRBV6-6 and TRBJ1-1; 7 bases are shared with TRBD1. The CDR3 totals 14 residues. CDR1 is MNHNY and CDR2 is SVGAGI in the germline V gene (reference sequence). V lost 7 bases, J lost 1 base, and 6 bases stayed unmatched.

This clone was seen only once. This chain uses TRBV9 with TRBJ2-2; tentative D call: TRBD1 (6 bases). The CDR3 spans 15 residues. Trimming pared 4 bases from V and 0 bases from J, leaving 10 bases between. The germline CDR1 and CDR2 sequences are SGDLS and YYNGEE. The CDR3 nucleotides read TGTGCCAGCAGCCCCAGGGGCCCGAACACCGGGGAGCTGTTTTTT. Its translation: CASSPRGPNTGELFF. The complete variable domain, with remaining parts taken from reference TRBV9 and TRBJ2-2, reads DSGVTQTPKHLITATGQRVTLRCSPRSGDLSVYWYQQSLDQGLQFLIQYYNGEERAKGNILERFSAQQFPDLHSELNLSSLELGDSALYFCASSPRGPNTGELFFGEGSRLTVL.

The J gene is TRBJ2-1, the V gene TRBV19, with TRBD2 matching 7 bases. Trimming cost V 10 bases and J 3 bases; bases outside gene matches: 6. CDR3 size: 13 residues. Germline CDR1 reads LNHDA; CDR2 reads SQIVND (reference sequence). The CDR3 reads CATRPSGYNEQFF. DNA for the CDR3: TGTGCCACCAGACCTAGCGGCTACAATGAGCAGTTCTTC.

The rearrangement uses TRBV20-1 and TRBJ1-6; TRBD1 agrees at 8 bases. CDR1 is DFQATT and CDR2 is SNEGSKA in the germline V gene (reference sequence). V shed 3 bases and J 10 bases; nucleotides not matched to a gene: 11. This CDR3 is 15 amino acids long. CDR3 region: CSASTHRDRRSPLHF. The CDR3 nucleotides are TGCAGTGCTAGTACCCACCGGGACAGGCGGTCACCCCTCCACTTT.

The chain has TRBV4-1 and TRBJ1-1; 7 nucleotides match TRBD1. Per the germline V gene, CDR1 is MGHRA and CDR2 is YSYEKL. The CDR3 is made up of 15 amino acids. After removal of 0 bases from V and 1 base from J, the junction contained 2 bases not matched to a gene. The CDR3 is CASSQDNRGNTEAFF. The CDR3 DNA sequence: TGCGCCAGCAGCCAAGATAACAGGGGGAACACTGAAGCTTTCTTT.

The CDR3 loop reads CASSLDLAEAFF. The CDR3 DNA reads as TGTGCCAGCAGCTTAGATTTGGCAGAAGCTTTCTTT. The J gene is TRBJ1-1, the V gene TRBV7-9; D unresolved. V was trimmed by 1 base and J by 8 bases, leaving 8 bases between them. The CDR3 is 12 amino acids. Germline V gene lookup returns CDR1 SEHNR and CDR2 FQNEAQ (reference sequence).

This clone was observed once. J is TRBJ1-1 and V is TRBV10-3; 7 positions match TRBD1. This CDR3 region has 14 residues. CDR1 ENHRY and CDR2 SYGVKD come from the germline V gene. The J segment lost 1 base and the V segment lost 5 bases, leaving 4 bases of the junction unmatched. CDR3 coding DNA: TGTGCCATCAGTACGGACAGGAGGAACACTGAAGCTTTCTTT. This gives the protein CAISTDRRNTEAFF.

The table lists this clone with a count of one. J is TRBJ2-3 and V is TRBV15, with 9 bases matching TRBD2. The CDR3 has 15 residues. The V gene's germline CDR1 is LNHNV and CDR2 YYDKDF (reference sequence). V shed 5 bases and J 3 bases; nucleotides not matched to a gene: 6. CDR3 protein: CATSESSGITDTQYF. CDR3 bases: TGTGCCACCAGCGAGTCTAGCGGGATTACAGATACGCAGTATTTT.

The table lists this clone with a few counts. The J gene is TRBJ2-7, the V gene TRBV3-1 (or the pseudogene TRBV3-2), with 7 bases lining up with TRBD1. In germline, CDR1 is LGHDT, CDR2 YNNKEL (reference sequence). V lost 1 base and J lost 6; bases outside the gene matches: 6. The CDR3 length is 14 residues. DNA for the CDR3: TGTGCCAGCAGCCAAGGCCAGGGGGTTGGCGAGCAGTACTTC. Its protein product is CASSQGQGVGEQYF.

The chain uses TRBV24-1 and TRBJ2-2, with a tentative D call TRBD2 (6 bases). The CDR3 loop spans 15 amino acids. V dropped 4 bases and J dropped 6 bases, with 14 bases sitting between them. Germline loops: CDR1 KGHDR, CDR2 SFDVKD. The CDR3 nucleotides read TGTGCCACCAGTGAGGGACTCGTTCTTCCCGGGGAGCTGTTTTTT. It codes for CATSEGLVLPGELFF.

The rearrangement links TRBV12-3 or TRBV12-4 to TRBJ2-7; D may be TRBD1 (6 bases). This CDR3 has 12 residues. The germline V and J ends were trimmed by 6 bases and 5 bases, with 11 bases remaining between them. CDR3 nucleotide sequence: TGTGCCAGCAGCCCAGGGGTCCACGAGCAGTACTTC. Translated: CASSPGVHEQYF.

A single count supports this clone. The V call is TRBV30, the J call TRBJ2-5; 10 nucleotides line up with TRBD2. The CDR3 length is 16 residues. V was pared by 5 bases and J by 0 bases, with 9 bases of the junction left unmatched. Germline CDR1 reads GTSNPN; CDR2 reads SVGIG (reference sequence). The CDR3 DNA follows: TGTGCCTGGGCAATGGGTCTAGCGGGAGACCAAGAGACCCAGTACTTC. This gives the protein CAWAMGLAGDQETQYF.

The chain links TRBV5-1 to TRBJ2-3, with 12 bases matching TRBD2. The junction had 4 bases not matched to a gene; V was cut back by 1 base and J by 4 bases. CDR1 SGHRS and CDR2 YFSETQ come from the germline V gene. This CDR3 has 16 residues. This chain's CDR3 is CASSLRLAGEADTQYF. The DNA for the CDR3 is TGCGCCAGCAGCTTGCGACTAGCGGGAGAGGCAGATACGCAGTATTTT.